This T cell receptor (beta chain) was identified during a study of T cells in localized non-small cell lung cancer (dated by TCRdb to 2020 to 2021). For context, the study as a whole: The study analyzed T cell repertoires of hundreds of early-stage NSCLC patients, comparing tumors and uninvolved tumor-adjacent lungs. The cohort comprised 236 treatment-naïve NSCLC patients with resected, localized lung tumors. The mean age of the NSCLC patients was roughly 70 years, with fewer than 150 men and nearly 110 women.

Comments on this clone: Its antigen is not yet known. Base qualities are not provided; no much larger clone lies one nucleotide away.

TCR beta CDR3 regions were sequenced from DNA using the immunoSEQ Assay. As for the original processing: To compute T cell density, TCR beta template counts were normalized to usable DNA, which was estimated by amplifying housekeeping genes. The preseqR package was used to estimate richness by extrapolating to 400,000 templates for PBMC samples and to 120,000 templates for tissue samples. Clonality was taken to be one minus Pielou's evenness. Differential abundance testing on productive amino-acid clonotypes, with a minimum total count of 5 and an alpha of 0.1, was used to identify tissue-enriched TCRs. Repertoire overlap between compartments was quantified with the Jaccard Index and Morisita Overlap Index. GLIPH clustered TCR beta CDR3s with public tetramer-defined viral CDR3s; viral motifs required at least three viral sequences plus V-gene enrichment. Sourced from immuneACCESS, this table was stored by TCRdb with only in-frame sequences that have V and J called. A share of the clones is absent; for the studies checked, an unresolved V gene accounts for under half, and the remainder has no known explanation. V and J calls and clone size are given by that table; D and trimming were obtained from the DNA. In all, the sample holds around 94,000 clones, and roughly 90% of those were seen once. About 16% of the sample lies in the top ten.

What the study reported, not specific to this receptor: Uninvolved tumor-adjacent lung showed the highest T cell clonality, higher than tumor, which suggests more focused antigenic responses in the uninvolved tumor-adjacent lung. Longer overall survival was associated with higher blood T cell density, whereas shorter survival was associated with higher adjacent-lung clonality. Because the study design was exploratory, TCR variables were selected using unadjusted p-values without false-discovery rate correction. Of the top 100 tumor clones, a median of roughly 57 were detected in paired uninvolved adjacent lung; over 25 were also among that lung's top 100. Multi-region tumor sequencing was not performed, so intratumor heterogeneity could not be excluded.

The germline V gene specifies SGHAT as CDR1 and FQNNGV as CDR2. The CDR3 sequence holds 14 residues, the cysteine and phenylalanine included. This entry keeps only the CDR3 DNA: 42 bases, framed from base 1. Trimming at the junction amounts to 1 base on V and 6 bases on J, and the germline ends lie 10 bases apart. At diagnosis, tumor, uninvolved tumor-adjacent lung and peripheral blood were collected and then preserved as a mix of FFPE and fresh-frozen material. For TCR repertoire profiling, blood samples were analyzed in the form of peripheral blood mononuclear cells. The source is a man between 40 and 75 years old with stage I squamous cell lung carcinoma. Sample: peripheral blood, taken before any cancer treatment. Recombination linked TRBV11-2 to TRBJ2-1; 5 matching bases give a weak D call of TRBD2. The bases read TGTGCCAGCAGCTTAGTTGAGGGAAGCAATGAGCAGTTCTTC. It is translated as CASSLVEGSNEQFF.